These T cell receptor beta chains were read from a single sample in a study of blood T cell repertoires in COVID-19. Profiled with immunoSEQ multiplex PCR; TCRdb holds only in-frame clones, not every one. The data contain about 130,000 clones, around four fifths of them singletons. Input material: peripheral blood. These receptors originate from a man in his sixties who had recovered from COVID-19. CDR3s include the opening cysteine and the closing phenylalanine or tryptophan.

TRBJ1-1,TRBV5-1,CASSLGQTSTEAFF
TRBJ2-2,TRBV19,CASSSGGVGELFF
TRBJ1-1,TRBV28,CASSLGQQAFF
TRBJ2-1,TRBV5-1,CASSLAYRNEQFF
TRBJ1-6,TRBV9,CASSVVESNSPLHF
TRBJ2-7,TRBV6-6,CASSLAGTGEQYF
TRBJ1-4,TRBV6-2/TRBV6-3,CASSSPGQVDEKLFF
TRBJ2-1,TRBV30,CAWSGFLTESYNEQFF
TRBJ1-6,TRBV5-1,CASSLGQVLLPLHF
TRBJ2-3,TRBV19,CATHHWTFPSTDTQYF
TRBJ2-7,TRBV28,CASTPGQSYEQYF
TRBJ2-1,TRBV29-1,CRVRTSGSNEQFF
TRBJ2-4,TRBV5-6,CASSLDGRRVAKNIQYF
TRBJ1-5,TRBV19,CASSMRTNQPQHF
TRBJ1-1,TRBV12-5,CASGRMGHQAFF
TRBJ2-1,TRBV11-3,CASSPAGGGGSFGQFF
TRBJ1-6,TRBV11-3,CASSQQGGSPLHF
TRBJ1-2,TRBV6-5,CASQEGTGVGYTF